This entry is about one T cell receptor (beta chain). Its antigen is still unknown. V gave up 0 bases and J gave up 7 bases, with 13 bases separating them. CDR1 is MNHNS, CDR2 SASEGT, per germline. This CDR3 is 15 amino acids long. The sample is drawn from a study of T cell responses to AZD1222 COVID-19 vaccine. Whole-study findings and limits: Spike was spanned by vaccine-associated CD4 TCRs, with dominance at 160-218 and 743-854. Repertoire sampling happened only post peak T cell response. The donor cohort was predominantly white British with a female majority, and clonal diversity may have been underestimated. Targets within unmutated variant regions were reportedly found for nearly half of spike-specific TCRs.

TCRdb's table, derived via immunoSEQ multiplex PCR, lists solely in-frame clones and lacks some. Of more than 140,000 clones listed, more than 70% are singletons. This clonotype originated in an adult in good health. Specimen: peripheral blood, collected on day 0 of AZD1222 vaccination. The chain links TRBV6-1 to TRBJ2-1; possible D gene TRBD2, 5 bases. The CDR3 bases are TGTGCCAGCAGTGAAGCGCGGGTCCGGGGTAATGAGCAGTTCTTC. Its protein product is CASSEARVRGNEQFF.